Reported below is one T cell receptor (beta chain). Its antigen remains undetermined. No quality values exist for individual bases; no much larger clone is one base distant. The TCR beta CDR3 region was amplified with a multiplex PCR system, in which a first round of nine to eleven cycles was run using 32 V-gene forward and 13 J-gene reverse primers. The first PCR round used a QIAGEN Multiplex PCR Kit, and the primer sequences were filed in Chinese patent CN105087789A. Illumina universal primers were attached in a second round of PCR run with the Phusion High-Fidelity PCR Kit. The TCR libraries underwent paired-end sequencing with a read length of 151 bp on the Illumina HiSeq X Ten platform. Under the source paper's analysis protocol: Cutadapt was used to discard reads without multiplex PCR primers, PEAR merged the read pairs, and MiXCR with default settings called the CDR3 regions. Shannon entropy measured repertoire diversity, and clonality was calculated as one minus the Shannon entropy divided by the ln of the count of productive unique sequences. Dominant or high-frequency T-cell clones were defined as clonotypes at frequencies of at least 0.5%. TCRdb redid the processing of the public reads, applying fastp at Q25 and MiXCR, and retained in-frame beta chains. Here each entry gathers all rows of one CDR3 protein and keeps the most common genes and DNA. The V and J calls follow TCRdb's processing rather than the paper's. Across this sample there are approximately 6,100 distinct CDR3 sequences, with more than 15% seen only once. The ten largest clones represent approximately 4% of the sample.

This sample is part of a study of immune heterogeneity within non-small cell lung tumors (dated by TCRdb to between 2018 and 2020). Regarding the research as a whole: By histology, the tumors were a few squamous cell carcinomas, more than nine non-squamous carcinomas and 1 tumor not otherwise specified. To examine intratumoral immune heterogeneity, the study used whole-exome sequencing, RNA-seq and TCR beta repertoire sequencing on multiple spatially distinct regions of each NSCLC tumor. TCR repertoire analysis included roughly 60 tumor loci from 15 or so patients, whereas transcriptome data included only 40 to 45 loci from roughly twelve patients. Neoantigen binding to each patient's HLA alleles was predicted with netMHCpan-3.0 for mutant peptides of 8 to 11 amino acids.

Genomic DNA was extracted from bulk tumor tissue and used as the TCR template, and approximately 600 ng gDNA was amplified per sample. Multiple biopsies per primary tumor were taken during surgery, spaced as far apart as possible within the tumor mass. The study cohort was described as untreated and was composed of newly diagnosed NSCLC cases undergoing curative surgery. Donors were approximately 15 newly diagnosed non-small cell lung cancer patients undergoing surgery with curative intent. A couple of independent pathologists examined the resected tumor masses. Sequencing was performed only on DNA and RNA samples of high quality. CDR1 and CDR2 are read off the germline V gene as SGHDT and YYEEEE. The junction shows trimming of 1 base on V and 4 bases on J, plus 12 bases between the germline ends. The cysteine opens and the phenylalanine closes a CDR3 of 15 amino acids. Left in the record is the CDR3 DNA by itself, 45 bases read in frame from the first base.

The full study reports these points: High-frequency TCR beta clonotypes were largely distinct between individual patients. Within a given patient, the same dominant CDR3B clonotypes showed up repeatedly across loci, although different tumor locations also carried unique high-frequency clones. A statistically significant but moderate positive correlation (R about 0.34) was observed between local T-cell repertoire clonality and local tumor mutational burden.

The chain couples TRBV5-6 to TRBJ1-3; the D gene is unclear. The specimen was lung tumor tissue. This TCR was recovered from a man aged 35 to 55 with non-small cell lung cancer. The bases read TGTGCCAGCAGCTTGTACAGACTCGGCGGAAACACCATATATTTT. This yields the protein CASSLYRLGGNTIYF.